Listed below are T cell receptor beta chains from one sample, sequenced in a study of control samples from healthy donors and cancer patients. Clones were read by immunoSEQ multiplex PCR, and TCRdb kept only the in-frame ones, dropping some. This table holds around 160,000 clones, 90% to 95% found once. Source material: blood. These receptors all come from a man younger than 30 in good health. CDR3s include the opening cysteine and the closing phenylalanine or tryptophan. Fields, in order: CDR3 length, J gene, D gene, clone size, V gene, CDR3 protein, CDR3 DNA. A D gene is named only where the DNA matches it firmly. Clone size, where shown, is once, few, many, or a class for clones that have expanded.

CDR3 length: 14; J gene: TRBJ2-1; D gene: NA; clone size: once; V gene: TRBV7-9; CDR3 protein: CASSSGDGYNEQFF; CDR3 DNA: TGTGCCAGCAGCTCAGGGGATGGCTACAATGAGCAGTTCTTC
CDR3 length: 14; J gene: TRBJ1-2; D gene: NA; clone size: NA; V gene: TRBV6-5; CDR3 protein: CASSYGRGHYGYTF; CDR3 DNA: TGTGCCAGCAGTTACGGGAGGGGACACTATGGCTACACCTTC
CDR3 length: 15; J gene: TRBJ2-2; D gene: TRBD1; clone size: NA; V gene: TRBV3-1/TRBV3-2; CDR3 protein: CASSRQGANTGELFF; CDR3 DNA: TGTGCCAGCAGTCGACAGGGGGCAAACACCGGGGAGCTGTTTTTT
CDR3 length: 16; J gene: TRBJ2-2; D gene: TRBD2; clone size: NA; V gene: TRBV27; CDR3 protein: CASSLTSGRATGELFF; CDR3 DNA: TGTGCCAGCAGCCTAACTAGCGGGAGGGCGACCGGGGAGCTGTTTTTT
CDR3 length: 14; J gene: TRBJ1-2; D gene: NA; clone size: NA; V gene: TRBV15; CDR3 protein: CATSRDPAGNGYTF; CDR3 DNA: TGTGCCACCAGCAGAGATCCGGCGGGGAATGGCTACACCTTC
CDR3 length: 14; J gene: TRBJ2-7; D gene: NA; clone size: NA; V gene: TRBV9; CDR3 protein: CASSVGADSYEQYF; CDR3 DNA: TGTGCCAGCAGCGTCGGAGCGGACTCCTACGAGCAGTACTTC
CDR3 length: 15; J gene: TRBJ1-6; D gene: NA; clone size: NA; V gene: TRBV6-5; CDR3 protein: CASSRMGRGNSPLHF; CDR3 DNA: TGTGCCAGCAGTCGTATGGGACGGGGGAATTCACCCCTCCACTTT
CDR3 length: 14; J gene: TRBJ1-1; D gene: TRBD1; clone size: once; V gene: TRBV27; CDR3 protein: CASKGTGGFTEAFF; CDR3 DNA: TGTGCCAGCAAGGGGACAGGGGGGTTCACTGAAGCTTTCTTT
CDR3 length: 14; J gene: TRBJ1-2; D gene: NA; clone size: NA; V gene: TRBV19; CDR3 protein: CASSMRGAQAGYTF; CDR3 DNA: TGTGCCAGTAGTATGCGGGGGGCGCAGGCTGGCTACACCTTC
CDR3 length: 11; J gene: TRBJ1-5; D gene: NA; clone size: NA; V gene: TRBV12-5; CDR3 protein: CASGSGRPQHF; CDR3 DNA: TGTGCTAGTGGTTCCGGGAGGCCCCAGCATTTT
CDR3 length: 14; J gene: TRBJ1-6; D gene: NA; clone size: NA; V gene: TRBV27; CDR3 protein: CASSFTGIGSPLHF; CDR3 DNA: TGTGCCAGCAGCTTCACAGGGATAGGGTCACCCCTCCACTTT
CDR3 length: 14; J gene: TRBJ2-7; D gene: NA; clone size: NA; V gene: TRBV5-4; CDR3 protein: CASSTYRTSYEQYF; CDR3 DNA: TGTGCCAGCAGCACCTACAGAACCTCCTACGAGCAGTACTTC
CDR3 length: 16; J gene: TRBJ1-3; D gene: NA; clone size: NA; V gene: TRBV6-6; CDR3 protein: CASSPRTGDSGNTIYF; CDR3 DNA: TGTGCCAGCAGTCCGAGGACGGGTGACTCTGGAAACACCATATATTTT
CDR3 length: 14; J gene: TRBJ2-5; D gene: NA; clone size: NA; V gene: TRBV6-5; CDR3 protein: CASSLQDGRETQYF; CDR3 DNA: TGTGCCAGCAGTTTACAGGACGGGCGAGAGACCCAGTACTTC
CDR3 length: 11; J gene: TRBJ1-2; D gene: NA; clone size: NA; V gene: TRBV28; CDR3 protein: CASSLSLGYTF; CDR3 DNA: TGTGCCAGCAGTTTATCTCTTGGCTACACCTTC
CDR3 length: 14; J gene: TRBJ1-1; D gene: NA; clone size: NA; V gene: TRBV5-8; CDR3 protein: CASSFGPFGTEAFF; CDR3 DNA: TGTGCCAGCAGCTTCGGACCCTTCGGGACTGAAGCTTTCTTT